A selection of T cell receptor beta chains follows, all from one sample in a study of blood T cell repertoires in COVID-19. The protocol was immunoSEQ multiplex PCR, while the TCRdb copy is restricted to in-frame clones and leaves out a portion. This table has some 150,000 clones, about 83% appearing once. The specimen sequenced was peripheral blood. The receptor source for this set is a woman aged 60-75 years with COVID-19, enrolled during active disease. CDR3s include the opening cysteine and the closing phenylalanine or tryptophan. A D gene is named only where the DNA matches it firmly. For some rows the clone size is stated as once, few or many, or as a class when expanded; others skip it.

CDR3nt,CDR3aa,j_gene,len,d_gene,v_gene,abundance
TGTGCCAGCAGCCAAGTAGACAGGGGGCATAACTATGGCTACACCTTC,CASSQVDRGHNYGYTF,TRBJ1-2,16,TRBD1,TRBV3-1/TRBV3-2,-
TGCGCCAGCAGTGTACAGGCTGGCCCCACTGAAGCTTTCTTT,CASSVQAGPTEAFF,TRBJ1-1,14,-,TRBV10-1,once
TGTGCCAGCAGCCCGGGACAGTACCAAGAGACCCAGTACTTC,CASSPGQYQETQYF,TRBJ2-5,14,TRBD1,TRBV5-6,-
TGTGCCAGCAGTCAAGTTGGGACAGGGAATGAGCAGTTCTTC,CASSQVGTGNEQFF,TRBJ2-1,14,TRBD1,TRBV3-1/TRBV3-2,few
TGTGCCAGCAGCCAAGATGCAGGGGGCACTGAAGCTTTCTTT,CASSQDAGGTEAFF,TRBJ1-1,14,TRBD1,TRBV14,-
TGTGCCAGCAGCGCCCGGGGAGACATGAACACTGAAGCTTTCTTT,CASSARGDMNTEAFF,TRBJ1-1,15,-,TRBV9,-
TGTGCCAGCAGCCCTGACAGGGGTAATGAAAAACTGTTTTTT,CASSPDRGNEKLFF,TRBJ1-4,14,TRBD1,TRBV7-9,-
TGTGCCAGCAGTGGTACCGGACAGGGGTCAAACGGCTACACCTTC,CASSGTGQGSNGYTF,TRBJ1-2,15,TRBD1,TRBV25-1,-
TGTGCCAGCAGTTTATATGGGACAGGGGATGGTGAGCAGTTCTTC,CASSLYGTGDGEQFF,TRBJ2-1,15,TRBD1,TRBV27,once
TGTGCCAGTACAATTCAACCCCACAACTATGGCTACACCTTC,CASTIQPHNYGYTF,TRBJ1-2,14,-,TRBV9,-
TGTGCCACCAGTGAACAGGGGTATGGCTACACCTTC,CATSEQGYGYTF,TRBJ1-2,12,TRBD1,TRBV24-1,-
TGCAGTGCTACGAGAAACACTGAAGCTTTCTTT,CSATRNTEAFF,TRBJ1-1,11,-,TRBV20-1,-
TGTGCCAGCAGCCCCGGAGGGCCCAACACCGGGGAGCTGTTTTTT,CASSPGGPNTGELFF,TRBJ2-2,15,-,TRBV11-3,-
TGTGCCAGCAGCGTAGATGGGGGGTTCTATGGCTACACCTTC,CASSVDGGFYGYTF,TRBJ1-2,14,-,TRBV9,-
TGTGCCAGCAGTTCCTCCCAACACTATTTCGAGCAGTACTTC,CASSSSQHYFEQYF,TRBJ2-7,14,-,TRBV6-5,few
TGTGCCAGCTCATTACCGCGGGACAGGGGGCTAACTGAAGCTTTCTTT,CASSLPRDRGLTEAFF,TRBJ1-1,16,TRBD1,TRBV18,-
TGTGCCAGCTCACCGATCGCCAGGGGAACTAACACTGAAGCTTTCTTT,CASSPIARGTNTEAFF,TRBJ1-1,16,-,TRBV18,few
TGTGCCAGCAGCAGCGGGAGGCCAGAGACCCAGTACTTC,CASSSGRPETQYF,TRBJ2-5,13,TRBD2,TRBV6-5,-
TGTGCCAGCAGCGCGAGGACAGGGGGCACCGGGGAGCTGTTTTTT,CASSARTGGTGELFF,TRBJ2-2,15,TRBD1,TRBV7-9,-
TGTGCCAGCAGCCGCGACGGGACAGAGTATGAAAAACTGTTTTTT,CASSRDGTEYEKLFF,TRBJ1-4,15,TRBD1,TRBV7-2,-
TGTGCCAGCACCAAGCCCGGGACTAGCGGCTACGAGCAGTACTTC,CASTKPGTSGYEQYF,TRBJ2-7,15,TRBD2,TRBV18,few
TGTGCCAGCAGCGCCCCCGGGACAGGGGCCGGGGAGCTGTTTTTT,CASSAPGTGAGELFF,TRBJ2-2,15,-,TRBV21-1,once
TGTGCCAGCCAGGGACTGGGAAACACCATATATTTT,CASQGLGNTIYF,TRBJ1-3,12,-,TRBV6-5,-
TGTGCCAGCAGCTTGGTCGGCGGGACAGCTTCCTACGAGCAGTACTTC,CASSLVGGTASYEQYF,TRBJ2-7,16,-,TRBV5-5,-
TGTGCCTGCGGAGGCACTGAAGCTTTCTTT,CACGGTEAFF,TRBJ1-1,10,-,TRBV19,few